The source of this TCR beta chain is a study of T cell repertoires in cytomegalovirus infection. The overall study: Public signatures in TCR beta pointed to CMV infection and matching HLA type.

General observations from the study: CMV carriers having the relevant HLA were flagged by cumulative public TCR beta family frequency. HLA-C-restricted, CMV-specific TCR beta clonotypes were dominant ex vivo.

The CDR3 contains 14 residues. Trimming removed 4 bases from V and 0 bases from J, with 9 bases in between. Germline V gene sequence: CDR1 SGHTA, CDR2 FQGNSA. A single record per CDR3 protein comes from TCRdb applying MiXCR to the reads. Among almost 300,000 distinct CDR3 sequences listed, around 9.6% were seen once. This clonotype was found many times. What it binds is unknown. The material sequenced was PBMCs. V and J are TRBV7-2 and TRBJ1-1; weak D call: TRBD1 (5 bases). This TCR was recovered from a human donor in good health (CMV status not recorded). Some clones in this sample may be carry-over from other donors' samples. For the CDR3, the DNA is TGTGCCAGCAGCTCAACAGGAGTGAACACTGAAGCTTTCTTT. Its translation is CASSSTGVNTEAFF.